Following are 15 T cell receptor beta chains from one sample sequenced in a study of blood T cells in healthy people across ages. A second PCR, run for about 7 to 12 cycles, used a sample-barcoded 5' primer plus a J-beta primer mix. TCRdb re-called the 5' RACE reads through MiXCR, storing one row per CDR3 protein. This table holds fewer than 900,000 distinct CDR3 sequences, about 52% found once. The sample was blood. Source of these receptors: a woman aged 55-69 years in good health.

This clonotype was detected a few times. The chain's CDR3 is CASSQRSMSSYEQYF. In DNA form, the CDR3 reads TGCGCCAGCAGCCAAAGGTCCATGAGCTCCTACGAGCAGTACTTC. This chain uses TRBV4-1 with TRBJ2-7; D not resolved. Germline-derived CDR1 and CDR2 are MGHRA and YSYEKL. V lost 2 bases to trimming and J lost 0 bases, with 11 bases between them. The CDR3 totals 15 residues.

This clonotype was seen just once. Since the CDR3 does not end with the conserved phenylalanine or tryptophan, this likely comes from a read error. CDR3 nucleotides: TGTGCCAGCAGCGTAGACGGGGATTTCAATCAGCCCCAGCATGTT. It translates to CASSVDGDFNQPQHV. This sequence joins TRBV9 and TRBJ1-5; D not certain. Trimming shortened V by 0 bases and J by 3 bases, and 10 bases separated the two germline ends. The CDR3 runs to 15 residues. The germline gives CDR1 SGDLS, CDR2 YYNGEE.

The chain couples TRBV28 to TRBJ1-6, with D perhaps matching TRBD1 (6 bases). This CDR3 comprises 15 residues. Germline V gene data show CDR1 as MDHEN and CDR2 as SYDVKM. V lost 7 bases and J 7 bases, leaving 17 bases between the germline ends. The CDR3 nucleotides read TGTGCCAGCACCATTGCAGACAGGCTAAATTCACCCCTCCACTTT. Amino acids: CASTIADRLNSPLHF.

The DNA for the CDR3 is TGCAGCGCCGAGACAGGGAACGAGCAGTACTTC. Protein sequence: CSAETGNEQYF. The rearrangement joins TRBV29-1 to TRBJ2-7, with 7 positions matching TRBD1. The CDR3 sequence is 11 residues long. Germline V gene data show CDR1 as SQVTM and CDR2 as ANQGSEA. The J segment lost 5 bases and the V segment lost 7 bases, leaving 5 bases of the junction unmatched.

V and J are TRBV6-2 or TRBV6-3 and TRBJ2-3; 12 positions match TRBD1. V shed 6 bases and J 5 bases; nucleotides not matched to a gene: 9. Germline CDR1 MNHEY, CDR2 SVGEGT. The CDR3 runs 16 residues. This CDR3 reads CASSTRRDRGRDTQYF. DNA of the CDR3: TGTGCCAGCAGCACCAGACGGGACAGGGGGCGAGATACGCAGTATTTT.

The chain links TRBV4-3 to TRBJ2-3; no reliable D call. The CDR3 is 16 amino acids. The V gene's germline CDR1 is LGHNA and CDR2 YSLEER. Trimming cost V 1 base and J 2 bases, with 13 bases left between them. The CDR3 bases are TGCGCCAGCAGCCAAGTTGGTGGGCCCTCCACAGATACGCAGTATTTT. It specifies CASSQVGGPSTDTQYF.

This clonotype has more than one count but fewer than ten. This chain uses TRBV5-4 with TRBJ2-3; TRBD2 is a possible D gene (6 bases). Germline CDR1 reads SGHNT; CDR2 reads YYREEE (reference sequence). This CDR3 is 14 amino acids long. Trimming left V 3 bases short and J 8 bases short, with 16 bases between. CDR3 in amino acids: CASSSDYSTGTQYF. Written as DNA, the CDR3 is TGTGCCAGCAGCTCGGACTACTCCACGGGTACGCAGTATTTT.

The genes are TRBV3-1 and TRBJ2-7; a possible D gene is TRBD2 (5 bases). Judging by the DNA end, TRBJ2-5 fits better; the J call may be wrong. This CDR3 comprises 15 residues. The germline CDR1 and CDR2 sequences are LGHDT and YNNKEL (reference sequence). The CDR3 sequence is CASSQAGSGKETQYF. CDR3 sequence (DNA): TGTGCCAGCAGCCAAGCCGGATCGGGGAAAGAGACCCAGTACTTC.

The table lists this clonotype with a few counts. The V and J genes are TRBV25-1 and TRBJ2-7; 9 nucleotides match TRBD2. Unmatched junction bases numbered 14, after V lost 10 bases and J lost 4 bases. This CDR3 is 15 amino acids long. Germline V gene lookup returns CDR1 MGHDK and CDR2 SYGVNS. The CDR3 here is CATSVGSGGLYEQYF. In DNA, the CDR3 is TGTGCCACCTCGGTCGGTAGCGGGGGACTTTACGAGCAGTACTTC.

The gene calls are TRBV30 and TRBJ1-6; no clear D. CDR1 and CDR2 from the germline V gene are GTSNPN and SVGIG (reference sequence). This CDR3 has 13 residues. With 1 base removed from V and 9 bases from J, the gap between germline ends came to 10 bases. The chain's CDR3 is CAWSAVWGSPLHF. DNA of the CDR3: TGTGCCTGGAGTGCGGTCTGGGGTTCACCCCTCCACTTT.

This clonotype came up a few times. V usage is TRBV12-3 or TRBV12-4 and J usage is TRBJ1-1; D perhaps matches TRBD1 (6 bases). V gave up 0 bases and J gave up 6 bases, with 8 bases separating them. This CDR3 is 13 amino acids long. The CDR3 loop reads CASSLATGSEAFF. The DNA of the CDR3 is TGTGCCAGCAGTTTAGCTACAGGGTCTGAAGCTTTCTTT.

The genes are TRBV9 and TRBJ1-1; 8 bases match TRBD1. V gave up 4 bases and J gave up 5 bases; unmatched junction bases: 10. From germline, CDR1 is SGDLS and CDR2 YYNGEE. The CDR3 contains 15 residues. CDR3 sequence: CASSTSTGGLTEAFF. The CDR3 DNA is TGTGCCAGCAGCACAAGCACAGGGGGGTTGACTGAAGCTTTCTTT.

This clonotype has more than one count but fewer than ten. The germline gene is not matched at one end of the junction; a read error may be the cause. The CDR3 spells CASSLGPYNEQYF. DNA of the CDR3: TGTGCCAGCAGTTTAGGACCCTACAATGAGCAGTACTTC. V is TRBV7-2 and J is TRBJ2-5; D call uncertain. Germline CDR1 reads SGHTA; CDR2 reads FQGNSA. The CDR3 totals 13 residues.

This clonotype was seen more than once but under ten times. The chain has TRBV4-3 and TRBJ1-4; 7 bases are a match to TRBD1. V lost 7 bases, J lost 5 bases, and 7 bases stayed unmatched. The CDR3 consists of 14 residues. Germline V gene sequence: CDR1 LGHNA, CDR2 YSLEER. CDR3 DNA sequence: TGCGCCAGCACCCGACAGGGATCAAATGAAAAACTGTTTTTT. The encoded protein is CASTRQGSNEKLFF.

The sample holds a few counts of this clonotype. The V gene is TRBV4-3, the J gene TRBJ1-1; D may be TRBD1 (5 bases). Germline CDR1 LGHNA, CDR2 YSLEER. The V end was cut by 0 bases, the J end by 4 bases, with 9 bases between. This CDR3 has 14 residues. CDR3 in amino acids: CASSQDGGSTEAFF. CDR3 DNA sequence: TGCGCCAGCAGCCAAGACGGGGGTAGCACTGAAGCTTTCTTT.